The rows below give T cell receptor beta chains drawn from one sample of a study of cytomegalovirus exposure and HLA in healthy donors. Repertoires were generated with immunoSEQ multiplex PCR, while TCRdb's copy carries only in-frame clones and drops some. The sample includes around 120,000 clones, 80% of them seen just once. Sequenced: PBMCs. These receptors originate from a human donor in good health. The CDR3 runs from the conserved cysteine through the conserved F or W. D genes are given only for firm matches. Clone size appears in some rows only: once, few, many, or a class for an expanded clone.

j_gene | v_gene | abundance | d_gene | CDR3aa | CDR3nt
TRBJ2-7 | TRBV29-1 | . | TRBD1 | CSALLRDREWFETYEQYF | TGCAGCGCCCTCCTTCGGGACAGGGAGTGGTTCGAGACCTACGAGCAGTACTTC
TRBJ2-3 | TRBV15 | . | . | CATSRRDTQYF | TGTGCCACCAGCAGGAGGGATACGCAGTATTTT
TRBJ2-7 | TRBV5-1 | . | TRBD1 | CASSSEGGAGEQYF | TGCGCCAGCAGCTCGGAAGGGGGCGCCGGGGAGCAGTACTTC
TRBJ2-3 | TRBV9 | . | . | CASSVRGTDAQYF | TGTGCCAGCAGCGTAAGGGGAACAGATGCGCAGTATTTT
TRBJ2-5 | TRBV21-1 | . | . | CASSKGGPSETQYF | TGTGCCAGCAGCAAGGGGGGGCCGTCAGAGACCCAGTACTTC
TRBJ2-5 | TRBV7-3 | once | TRBD2 | CASSLTSGGGETQYF | TGTGCCAGCAGCTTAACTAGCGGGGGGGGAGAGACCCAGTACTTC
TRBJ2-5 | TRBV5-4 | . | . | CASSHLLSGQETQYF | TGTGCCAGCAGCCACCTCCTTAGCGGCCAAGAGACCCAGTACTTC
TRBJ1-2 | TRBV19 | . | TRBD1 | CAKRTSRDREGPGANYGYTF | TGTGCAAAAAGAACCTCCAGGGACAGGGAAGGTCCCGGAGCTAACTATGGCTACACCTTC
TRBJ1-5 | TRBV18 | . | TRBD1 | CASSHDRETTNQPQHF | TGTGCCAGCTCACACGACAGGGAGACAACGAATCAGCCCCAGCATTTT
TRBJ1-1 | TRBV7-8 | . | . | CASSYYLNTEAFF | TGTGCCAGCAGCTACTACTTGAACACTGAAGCTTTCTTT
TRBJ1-6 | TRBV28 | once | . | CASSLGSLVSYNSPLHF | TGTGCCAGCAGTTTGGGCAGCCTCGTCTCCTATAATTCACCCCTCCACTTT
TRBJ1-1 | TRBV6-1 | . | . | CASSPSGGGRTEAFF | TGTGCCAGCAGTCCCTCCGGGGGGGGGAGAACTGAAGCTTTCTTT
TRBJ1-6 | TRBV27 | . | TRBD1 | CASRPGTGHSPLHF | TGTGCCAGCAGACCCGGGACAGGGCACTCACCCCTCCACTTT
TRBJ1-2 | TRBV6-1 | . | . | CASSESGGYGYTF | TGTGCCAGCAGTGAGTCGGGTGGGTATGGCTACACCTTC
TRBJ2-5 | TRBV7-9 | once | TRBD2 | CASSSSGGEETQYF | TGTGCCAGCAGCTCTAGCGGGGGGGAAGAGACCCAGTACTTC
TRBJ1-2 | TRBV6-6 | . | . | CASSYNEGSNYGYTF | TGTGCCAGCAGTTATAACGAGGGATCGAACTATGGCTACACCTTC
TRBJ2-1 | TRBV5-4 | . | . | CASSFGGSYNEQFF | TGTGCCAGCAGCTTCGGGGGTTCCTACAATGAGCAGTTCTTC
TRBJ2-2 | TRBV7-6 | . | TRBD2 | CASSRGGYGELFF | TGTGCCAGCAGCCGGGGGGGGTACGGGGAGCTGTTTTTT
TRBJ2-7 | TRBV7-2 | . | . | CASSSQLAFTYEQYF | TGTGCCAGCAGCTCGCAACTAGCATTTACGTACGAGCAGTACTTC
TRBJ1-5 | TRBV7-8 | . | . | CASSPGQYNQPQHF | TGTGCCAGCAGCCCAGGACAGTACAATCAGCCCCAGCATTTT
TRBJ2-7 | TRBV6-6 | . | TRBD1 | CASTQDRVAYEQYF | TGTGCCAGCACCCAAGACAGGGTAGCCTACGAGCAGTACTTC
TRBJ2-3 | TRBV5-4 | . | TRBD1 | CASSSGQAGDTQYF | TGTGCCAGCAGCTCCGGACAGGCTGGGGATACGCAGTATTTT
TRBJ2-5 | TRBV6-5 | . | . | CASSSQGLLDEQYF | TGTGCCAGCAGTTCACAGGGCCTCCTTGATGAGCAGTACTTC
TRBJ2-7 | TRBV28 | . | . | CASRRTGNSYEQYF | TGTGCCAGCAGAAGGACGGGAAACTCCTACGAGCAGTACTTC
TRBJ1-4 | TRBV18 | . | . | CASSPEGEGEKLFF | TGTGCCAGCTCACCAGAGGGTGAGGGAGAAAAACTGTTTTTT
TRBJ1-1 | TRBV7-9 | once | . | CASSLGRNTEAFF | TGTGCCAGCAGCTTGGGCAGAAACACTGAAGCTTTCTTT
TRBJ1-1 | TRBV19 | once | TRBD1 | CASSANRGNTEAFF | TGTGCCAGTAGTGCCAACAGGGGCAACACTGAAGCTTTCTTT
TRBJ1-5 | TRBV5-6 | . | . | CASSLVGRNNQPQHF | TGTGCCAGCAGCTTGGTGGGCAGAAACAATCAGCCCCAGCATTTT
TRBJ2-3 | TRBV2 | once | TRBD2 | CASSPGLHTDTQYF | TGTGCCAGCAGTCCGGGACTACACACAGATACGCAGTATTTT
TRBJ2-7 | TRBV4-2 | . | . | CASSQDLVGDGTYEQYF | TGTGCCAGCAGCCAAGATCTTGTAGGGGACGGGACTTACGAGCAGTACTTC
TRBJ2-7 | TRBV6-5 | few | . | CASSDLTGVRGEQYF | TGTGCCAGCAGCGATTTGACGGGGGTACGAGGCGAGCAGTACTTC
TRBJ2-1 | TRBV18 | . | . | CASSPYPVNEQFF | TGTGCCAGCTCACCATATCCAGTCAATGAGCAGTTCTTC
TRBJ2-1 | TRBV19 | . | . | CASSTSPSRGNEQFF | TGTGCCAGTAGTACATCCCCTAGTCGAGGGAATGAGCAGTTCTTC
TRBJ1-5 | TRBV19 | . | . | CASSRGGYQPQHF | TGTGCCAGTAGTAGGGGGGGATATCAGCCCCAGCATTTT
TRBJ2-7 | TRBV6-5 | . | TRBD1 | CASSYGTGAYEQYF | TGTGCCAGCAGTTACGGGACAGGGGCCTACGAGCAGTACTTC
TRBJ1-2 | TRBV2 | . | . | CASSGGVTTNYGYTF | TGTGCCAGCAGTGGGGGGGTGACGACTAACTATGGCTACACCTTC
TRBJ2-1 | TRBV29-1 | . | . | CSVVGAIDEQFF | TGCAGCGTTGTAGGGGCGATCGATGAGCAGTTCTTC
TRBJ1-1 | TRBV9 | . | . | CASSSHQNTEAFF | TGTGCCAGCAGCTCCCATCAGAACACTGAAGCTTTCTTT
TRBJ2-7 | TRBV5-5 | . | . | CASSRTGVSYEQYF | TGTGCCAGCAGCCGCACCGGGGTCTCCTACGAGCAGTACTTC
TRBJ2-7 | TRBV4-1 | . | . | CASSQAGGAYEQYF | TGCGCCAGCAGCCAAGCGGGCGGGGCCTACGAGCAGTACTTC
TRBJ1-1 | TRBV5-1 | . | . | CASSLEARNTEAFF | TGCGCCAGCAGCTTGGAAGCTAGGAACACTGAAGCTTTCTTT
TRBJ1-2 | TRBV11-1 | . | . | CASSPGVRNYGYTF | TGTGCCAGCAGCCCCGGAGTTCGTAACTATGGCTACACCTTC
TRBJ1-5 | TRBV19 | . | . | CASSVQGLGVDQPQHF | TGTGCCAGTAGTGTACAGGGCCTCGGCGTCGATCAGCCCCAGCATTTT
TRBJ2-1 | TRBV5-6 | . | . | CASSLDLAGPLYNEQFF | TGTGCCAGCAGCTTGGATCTCGCAGGGCCCTTATACAATGAGCAGTTCTTC
TRBJ2-1 | TRBV6-5 | . | . | CASSSGAASYNEQFF | TGTGCCAGCAGTTCAGGCGCAGCCTCCTACAATGAGCAGTTCTTC
TRBJ1-3 | TRBV10-1 | . | . | CASSPGPTRDTIYF | TGCGCCAGCAGTCCCGGCCCGACGCGGGACACCATATATTTT
TRBJ1-1 | TRBV27 | . | TRBD1 | CASGTGTMNTEAFF | TGTGCCAGCGGGACAGGGACCATGAACACTGAAGCTTTCTTT
TRBJ1-1 | TRBV6-5 | . | TRBD1 | CASSSMTGGWVTEAFF | TGTGCCAGCAGTTCCATGACAGGGGGTTGGGTCACTGAAGCTTTCTTT
TRBJ1-1 | TRBV7-9 | . | . | CASSWGSPTEAFF | TGTGCCAGCAGCTGGGGCTCACCGACTGAAGCTTTCTTT
TRBJ1-2 | TRBV28 | . | TRBD1 | CASSFGDRFHGYTF | TGTGCCAGCAGTTTTGGGGACAGGTTCCATGGCTACACCTTC
TRBJ2-5 | TRBV27 | . | TRBD2 | CASSSRLAGQETQYF | TGTGCCAGCAGTTCCCGACTAGCGGGGCAAGAGACCCAGTACTTC
TRBJ1-2 | TRBV5-4 | . | TRBD1 | CASILTGGPPSGYTF | TGTGCCAGCATCCTGACAGGGGGCCCCCCTAGTGGCTACACCTTC
TRBJ1-1 | TRBV11-3 | few | TRBD1 | CASSVTGGTEAFF | TGTGCCAGCAGCGTCACAGGGGGCACTGAAGCTTTCTTT
TRBJ1-2 | TRBV27 | . | TRBD1 | CASSLGTGNYGYTF | TGTGCCAGCAGTCTTGGGACAGGGAACTATGGCTACACCTTC
TRBJ2-7 | TRBV7-3 | many | . | CASSTAGGYEQYF | TGTGCCAGCAGCACCGCGGGTGGCTACGAGCAGTACTTC
TRBJ1-5 | TRBV10-3 | . | . | CAISEMSDHQPQHF | TGTGCCATCAGTGAGATGTCAGATCATCAGCCCCAGCATTTT